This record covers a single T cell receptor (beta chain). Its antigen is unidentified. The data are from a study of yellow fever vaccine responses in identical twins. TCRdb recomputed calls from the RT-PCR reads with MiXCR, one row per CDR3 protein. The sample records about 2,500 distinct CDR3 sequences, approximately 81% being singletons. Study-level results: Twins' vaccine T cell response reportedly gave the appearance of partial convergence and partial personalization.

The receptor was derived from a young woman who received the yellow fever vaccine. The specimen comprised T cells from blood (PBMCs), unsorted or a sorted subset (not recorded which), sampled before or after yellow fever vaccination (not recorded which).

This CDR3 reads CASSEEYVNYGYTF. The DNA for the CDR3 is TGTGCCAGCAGTGAAGAGTATGTGAACTATGGCTACACCTTC. The chain combines TRBV2 with TRBJ1-2; D is uncertain. Germline CDR1 SNHLY, CDR2 FYNNEI. Trimming removed 1 base from V and 2 bases from J, with 8 bases in between. This CDR3 spans 14 amino acids.